One and the same sample provided the 25 T cell receptor beta chains below, sequenced in a study of blood T cell repertoires in COVID-19. Clones were sequenced by immunoSEQ multiplex PCR, and TCRdb holds only the in-frame ones, with some missing. The sample shows around 470,000 clones, 90% of them seen only once. The sample comprised PBMCs or T cells enriched from blood (not recorded which). Receptors were obtained from a man aged 18 to 30 who had recovered from COVID-19.

This chain joins TRBV19 and TRBJ2-1; 12 bases align to TRBD2. This CDR3 is 16 amino acids long. V lost 4 bases and J lost 7; bases outside the gene matches: 8. Germline CDR1 and CDR2: LNHDA and SQIVND (reference sequence). The CDR3 region has the DNA TGTGCCAGTAGTACCCCGGGACTAGCGGGCTCGAATGAGCAGTTCTTC. Translation: CASSTPGLAGSNEQFF. Combining the CDR3 with reference TRBV19 and TRBJ2-1 gives the whole variable domain DGGITQSPKYLFRKEGQNVTLSCEQNLNHDAMYWYRQDPGQGLRLIYYSQIVNDFQKGDIAEGYSVSREKKESFPLTVTSAQKNPTAFYLCASSTPGLAGSNEQFFGPGTRLTVL.

V usage is TRBV5-8 and J usage is TRBJ1-6; no clear D gene. V dropped 2 bases and J dropped 7 bases, with 10 bases sitting between them. Per germline, CDR1 SGHTS and CDR2 YDEGEE. The CDR3 is made up of 14 amino acids. The CDR3 DNA reads as TGTGCCAGCAGCTTTCGCGGTAGGAATTCACCCCTCCACTTT. Its translation is CASSFRGRNSPLHF.

The J gene is TRBJ1-3, the V gene TRBV15; D call uncertain. The CDR3 spans 17 residues. Germline V gives CDR1 LNHNV, CDR2 YYDKDF (reference sequence). Trimming left V 3 bases short and J 0 bases short, with 15 bases between. The CDR3 loop is CATSRYYTATSGNTIYF. CDR3 bases: TGTGCCACCAGCAGGTATTATACAGCAACCTCTGGAAACACCATATATTTT. Combining the CDR3 with reference TRBV15 and TRBJ1-3 gives the whole variable domain DAMVIQNPRYQVTQFGKPVTLSCSQTLNHNVMYWYQQKSSQAPKLLFHYYDKDFNNEADTPDNFQSRRPNTSFCFLDIRSPGLGDTAMYLCATSRYYTATSGNTIYFGEGSWLTVV.

The sample holds many counts of this clone. The rearrangement links TRBV4-1 to TRBJ1-5; perhaps TRBD1 as D (5 bases). This CDR3 is built from 15 residues. The germline V gene has CDR1 MGHRA and CDR2 YSYEKL. V was cut by 4 bases and J by 2 bases, with 12 bases left in between. This CDR3 reads CASSPGMLGNQPQHF. As DNA, the CDR3 is TGCGCCAGCAGCCCAGGGATGCTAGGCAATCAGCCCCAGCATTTT.

The chain couples TRBV2 to TRBJ1-1, with D unclear. Germline V gives CDR1 SNHLY, CDR2 FYNNEI. V was cut by 7 bases and J by 0 bases, with 12 bases left in between. This CDR3 region has 14 residues. This CDR3 is CASMRAEVNTEAFF. The CDR3 DNA sequence: TGTGCCAGCATGCGGGCAGAGGTGAACACTGAAGCTTTCTTT.

The chain is built from TRBV7-9 and TRBJ2-7; a weak D match, TRBD1 (6 bases). CDR3 size: 15 residues. Germline V gene lookup returns CDR1 SEHNR and CDR2 FQNEAQ (reference sequence). V shed 4 bases and J shed 7 bases, with 20 bases lying between them. DNA for the CDR3: TGTGCCAGCAGCTCACCGGGACATGCCTCCAGGGAGCAGTACTTC. Translation: CASSSPGHASREQYF.

The chain is built from TRBV30 and TRBJ2-1; tentative D call: TRBD2 (6 bases). Germline CDR1 is GTSNPN and CDR2 is SVGIG (reference sequence). There are 16 residues in the CDR3. Trimming stripped 0 bases from V and 7 bases from J, with 19 bases between. The CDR3 loop is CAWSVLPWDFRNEQFF. CDR3 nucleotides: TGTGCCTGGAGTGTACTACCTTGGGACTTCCGTAATGAGCAGTTCTTC.

The rearrangement links TRBV19 to TRBJ2-7; D might be TRBD1 (6 bases). Trimming cost V 4 bases and J 1 base, with 8 bases left between them. The V gene's germline CDR1 is LNHDA and CDR2 SQIVND (reference sequence). This CDR3 is 13 amino acids long. The CDR3 loop reads CASSKGQSYEQYF. DNA of the CDR3: TGTGCCAGTAGTAAAGGACAGTCCTACGAGCAGTACTTC. The variable domain in full, with the rest retrieved from reference TRBV19 and TRBJ2-7, is DGGITQSPKYLFRKEGQNVTLSCEQNLNHDAMYWYRQDPGQGLRLIYYSQIVNDFQKGDIAEGYSVSREKKESFPLTVTSAQKNPTAFYLCASSKGQSYEQYFGPGTRLTVT.

The rearrangement uses TRBV5-1 and TRBJ2-1, with 7 bases fitting TRBD2. This CDR3 contains 20 residues. Unmatched junction bases numbered 22, after V lost 0 bases and J lost 7 bases. CDR1 and CDR2 from the germline V gene are SGHRS and YFSETQ. The CDR3 protein is CASSLGERSGMGIGENEQFF. For the CDR3, the DNA is TGCGCCAGCAGCTTGGGGGAAAGGAGCGGGATGGGCATAGGGGAGAATGAGCAGTTCTTC.

This sequence joins TRBV11-2 and TRBJ1-5; D is uncertain. Trimming pared 0 bases from V and 3 bases from J, leaving 3 bases between. This CDR3 has 13 amino acids. Germline lookup yields CDR1 SGHAT and CDR2 FQNNGV. CDR3 loop: CASSLDVNQPQHF. CDR3 nucleotides: TGTGCCAGCAGCTTAGACGTCAATCAGCCCCAGCATTTT.

The chain carries TRBV25-1 and TRBJ1-3, with D unresolved. The CDR3 extends over 17 amino acids. Germline CDR1 reads MGHDK; CDR2 reads SYGVNS. With 4 bases removed from V and 2 bases from J, the gap between germline ends came to 18 bases. The chain's CDR3 is CASSGVGGVRAGNTIYF. Written as DNA, the CDR3 is TGTGCCAGCAGTGGCGTCGGCGGCGTGCGGGCTGGAAACACCATATATTTT.

The rearrangement joins TRBV30 to TRBJ2-4, with 9 bases matching TRBD1. The CDR3 loop spans 17 amino acids. J gave up 0 bases and V 4 bases, and 10 bases lay outside the gene matches. Germline V lookup: CDR1 GTSNPN, CDR2 SVGIG (reference sequence). This chain's CDR3 is CAWNRPGQGVAKNIQYF. The CDR3 DNA reads TGTGCCTGGAATCGACCGGGACAGGGAGTAGCCAAAAACATTCAGTACTTC.

This chain uses TRBV11-3 with TRBJ2-7, with TRBD2 as a possible D gene (6 bases). Germline values: CDR1 SGHNT, CDR2 YENEEA. The CDR3 length is 15 residues. V lost 7 bases to trimming and J lost 5 bases, with 21 bases between them. This CDR3 is CASMSWGLSRNEQYF. CDR3 in DNA: TGTGCCAGCATGTCCTGGGGACTTTCGCGGAACGAGCAGTACTTC.

The chain recombines TRBV10-2 with TRBJ2-7; possible D gene TRBD1, 6 bases. Trimming shortened V by 2 bases and J by 1 base, and 15 bases separated the two germline ends. CDR1 and CDR2 from the germline V gene are WSHSY and SAAADI. The CDR3 spans 16 residues. CDR3 in amino acids: CASSERAGVLSYEQYF. CDR3 DNA: TGCGCCAGCAGTGAGCGCGCAGGGGTACTTTCCTACGAGCAGTACTTC.

The chain links TRBV19 to TRBJ1-4; TRBD1 agrees at 9 bases. The J segment lost 10 bases and the V segment lost 5 bases, leaving 11 bases of the junction unmatched. In germline, CDR1 is LNHDA, CDR2 SQIVND (reference sequence). This CDR3 is 15 amino acids long. The CDR3: CASSPGTGKRRKLFF. The CDR3 DNA reads as TGTGCCAGTAGTCCCGGGACAGGGAAGAGGAGAAAACTGTTTTTT.

The V call is TRBV11-3, the J call TRBJ1-4, with 8 bases matching TRBD1. V shed 6 bases, J shed 7 bases, and the junction held 10 bases outside the gene matches. CDR3 length: 15 residues. CDR1 and CDR2 (germline): SGHNT, YENEEA. This CDR3 is CASSLRGTGGEKLFF. The CDR3 DNA reads as TGTGCCAGCAGTTTACGTGGGACAGGCGGTGAAAAACTGTTTTTT.

The chain carries TRBV6-5 and TRBJ2-7; 7 nucleotides line up with TRBD1. The CDR3 is 14 amino acids. V shed 7 bases, J shed 3 bases, and the junction held 9 bases outside the gene matches. The germline gives CDR1 MNHEY, CDR2 SVGAGI. For the CDR3, the DNA is TGTGCCAGCACCTTGGGGGCAGGGGGCTACGAGCAGTACTTC. It yields the protein CASTLGAGGYEQYF.

This sequence joins TRBV10-2 and TRBJ2-3, with 10 bases matching TRBD2. V lost 3 bases, J lost 2 bases, and 5 bases stayed unmatched. CDR1 and CDR2 (germline): WSHSY, SAAADI. The CDR3 extends over 16 amino acids. This CDR3 reads CASSDASGGYTDTQYF. For the CDR3, the DNA is TGCGCCAGCAGTGATGCTAGCGGGGGATACACAGATACGCAGTATTTT.

The gene calls are TRBV28 and TRBJ1-5; 8 positions match TRBD1. The CDR3 is made up of 15 amino acids. Germline trimming cut 7 bases from V and 6 bases from J; bases unmatched to any gene: 11. Germline assignment: CDR1 MDHEN and CDR2 SYDVKM. CDR3 amino acids: CASTPPDRESQPQHF. In DNA, the CDR3 is TGTGCCAGCACCCCTCCGGACAGGGAAAGTCAGCCCCAGCATTTT.

In DNA, the CDR3 is TGTGCCAGCAGCTTTCGGACAGCGAACACTGAAGCTTTCTTT. Its translation: CASSFRTANTEAFF. The genes are TRBV7-2 and TRBJ1-1; a weak D match, TRBD1 (6 bases). There are 14 residues in the CDR3. The V gene lost 3 bases and the J gene lost 1 base, with 9 bases spanning the gap. Germline CDR1 is SGHTA and CDR2 is FQGNSA.

The V call is TRBV27, the J call TRBJ1-6; no clear D gene. Germline loops: CDR1 MNHEY, CDR2 SMNVEV (reference sequence). Deletions cut 3 bases from V and 10 bases from J, with 16 bases between. The CDR3 contains 15 residues. The CDR3: CASSLGRGSRSPLHF. DNA for the CDR3: TGTGCCAGCAGTTTGGGTCGGGGATCTCGGTCACCCCTCCACTTT.

This clone was seen once. The genes are TRBV27 and TRBJ2-1; tentative D call: TRBD2 (7 bases). The V and J ends lost 1 base and 5 bases respectively, with 15 bases between them. This CDR3 has 16 amino acids. CDR1 is MNHEY and CDR2 is SMNVEV in the germline V gene (reference sequence). Here the CDR3 reads CASSLFRGGHNNEQFF. The CDR3, as DNA: TGTGCCAGCAGTTTATTTCGCGGGGGCCATAACAATGAGCAGTTCTTC.

The CDR3 DNA is TGTGCCAGTAGTTTTAGTGCGAACACCGGGGAGCTGTTTTTT. Protein product: CASSFSANTGELFF. V usage is TRBV19 and J usage is TRBJ2-2; D is undetermined. CDR1 is LNHDA and CDR2 is SQIVND in the germline V gene (reference sequence). This CDR3 region has 14 residues. V lost 5 bases and J 0 bases, leaving 7 bases between the germline ends.

The rearrangement links TRBV5-8 to TRBJ2-1; the match to TRBD1 covers 12 bases. The CDR3 is 16 residues long. V was pared by 4 bases and J by 2 bases, with 4 bases of the junction left unmatched. The germline V gene has CDR1 SGHTS and CDR2 YDEGEE. The CDR3 nucleotides read TGTGCCAGCAGCATAGGGACAGGGGGCCCCTACAATGAGCAGTTCTTC. It encodes CASSIGTGGPYNEQFF.

V usage is TRBV5-1 and J usage is TRBJ2-5, with D possibly matching TRBD2 (5 bases). Germline CDR1 SGHRS, CDR2 YFSETQ. CDR3 length equals 13 residues. The V gene lost 0 bases and the J gene lost 5 bases, with 8 bases spanning the gap. CDR3 bases: TGCGCCAGCAGCTTGGTAGCGTGGGAGACCCAGTACTTC. Amino acid sequence: CASSLVAWETQYF.